A single sample gave rise to the 4 T cell receptor beta chains below, sequenced in a study of CXCR3-negative and CXCR3-positive naive CD8 T cells. cDNA libraries for TRB were generated by 5' RACE incorporating UMI labels. TCRdb re-called the 5' RACE reads; one entry per CDR3 protein, DNA not given. Its clone listing holds approximately 56,000 distinct CDR3 sequences. The sample comprised memory CD8+ T cells from blood. The receptors were sampled from a human donor in good health. Some clones in this sample may be carry-over from other donors' samples.

The chain couples TRBV20-1 to TRBJ1-2; TCRdb's D call of TRBD1 is untestable without DNA. This CDR3 contains 14 residues. CDR1 is DFQATT and CDR2 is SNEGSKA in the germline V gene (reference sequence). The CDR3: CSASPPGQGYGYTF.

This chain links TRBV9 with TRBJ1-2. The V gene's germline CDR1 is SGDLS and CDR2 YYNGEE. The CDR3 extends over 13 amino acids. CDR3 sequence: CASSAQTVYGYTF.

The V call is TRBV10-3, the J call TRBJ2-5; TCRdb proposes TRBD1, but this gene call is untestable without DNA. This CDR3 contains 16 residues. Germline V gene data show CDR1 as ENHRY and CDR2 as SYGVKD. CDR3 sequence reads: CAISEEGGGSQETQYF.

The rearrangement joins TRBV6-2 or TRBV6-3 to TRBJ1-1; with no DNA, the TCRdb D assignment of TRBD1 cannot be verified. CDR3 length equals 14 residues. Germline assignment: CDR1 MNHEY and CDR2 SVGEGT. The chain's CDR3 is CASSKTGIFTEAFF.